This T cell receptor (beta chain) was found in a study of vaccination and CD4 T cells after COVID-19. At the level of the study: The study drew post-COVID samples a median around 100 days after diagnosis (range 35 to 161).

Stated treatment: approximately nine-day PBMC culture with coronavirus spike peptide pools or control peptides (ViraFEST assay). Each of days 3 and 7 saw half the medium replaced by fresh IL-2 medium. About this clonotype itself: Its antigen is unknown.

The Oncomine TCR Beta short-read assay was applied to DNA of cultured CD4+ T cells. Cultured CD4+ T cells yielded the extracted genomic DNA. Each CDR3 protein is one row after TCRdb ran MiXCR on the PCR reads. The sample includes roughly 15,000 distinct CDR3 sequences, about 54% of them seen just once. Germline V gene data show CDR1 as MNHEY and CDR2 as SMNVEV (reference sequence). The CDR3 extends over 14 amino acids. The clonotype originates from a human donor who had recovered from COVID-19. Material: CD4+ T cells from blood, cultured in vitro. The J gene is TRBJ2-1, the V gene TRBV27; possible D gene TRBD2, 6 bases. Near its end, the DNA agrees better with TRBJ2-7, so the J call may be wrong. DNA for the CDR3: TGTGCCAGCACCTCGGGACTTCTTTCCTACGAGCAGTACTTC. Translation: CASTSGLLSYEQYF.